This T cell receptor beta chain was recovered during a study of blood T cell repertoires in COVID-19. Study as a whole: In each case, the material was cDNA or gDNA derived from T cells, B-cell-depleted T cells, or PBMCs.

The CDR3 is made up of 16 amino acids. V lost 3 bases and J 3 bases, leaving 17 bases between the germline ends. The germline gives CDR1 SGDLS, CDR2 YYNGEE. Clones were sequenced by immunoSEQ multiplex PCR, and TCRdb holds only the in-frame ones, with some missing. The sample yields over 250,000 clones, more than 80% seen once. The chain joins TRBV9 to TRBJ2-3, with no clear D. This receptor was taken from a woman aged 25-40 years who had recovered from COVID-19. The sample was PBMCs or T cells enriched from blood (not recorded which). The CDR3 bases are TGTGCCAGCAGCGCGTGGAGCCAACCCGGGACAGATACGCAGTATTTT. This codes for CASSAWSQPGTDTQYF.